Listed below are T cell receptor beta chains from one sample, sequenced in a study of shared clonotypes between healthy human individuals. The repertoire was sequenced with immunoSEQ multiplex PCR; TCRdb's copy has only in-frame clones and lacks some. The table lists 2 million to 2.5 million clones, approximately 95% of them singletons, with roughly 0.13% in the top ten. The material sequenced was naive CD4+ T cells sorted from blood. These receptors were taken from a young man in good health. CDR3s include the opening cysteine and the closing phenylalanine or tryptophan. Fields, in order: CDR3 protein, CDR3 DNA, clone size, D gene, J gene, V gene. A D gene is named only where the DNA matches it firmly. A row's size may be missing; if present it is once, few, many or a size class.

CDR3aa: CATEGRGPDGYTF
CDR3nt: TGTGCCACGGAGGGCAGGGGGCCAGATGGCTACACCTTC
abundance: -
d_gene: TRBD1
j_gene: TRBJ1-2
v_gene: TRBV10-3

CDR3aa: CASSRFTGTTSYNEQFF
CDR3nt: TGTGCCAGCAGTCGATTTACCGGGACGACCTCCTACAATGAGCAGTTCTTC
abundance: once
d_gene: -
j_gene: TRBJ2-1
v_gene: TRBV13

CDR3aa: CASRRGQGMFF
CDR3nt: TGTGCCAGCAGGAGGGGACAGGGGATGTTCTTC
abundance: -
d_gene: TRBD1
j_gene: TRBJ2-1
v_gene: TRBV5-8

CDR3aa: CASSVSPNTGELFF
CDR3nt: TGCGCCAGCAGCGTCAGCCCGAACACCGGGGAGCTGTTTTTT
abundance: -
d_gene: -
j_gene: TRBJ2-2
v_gene: TRBV5-1

CDR3aa: CASSKGENRGEKLFF
CDR3nt: TGTGCCAGCAGCAAAGGTGAGAACAGGGGTGAAAAACTGTTTTTT
abundance: -
d_gene: -
j_gene: TRBJ1-4
v_gene: TRBV21-1

CDR3aa: CASRPGPYNSPLHF
CDR3nt: TGTGCCAGCAGGCCGGGACCGTATAATTCACCCCTCCACTTT
abundance: -
d_gene: -
j_gene: TRBJ1-6
v_gene: TRBV2

CDR3aa: CASSYSVPDGYTF
CDR3nt: TGTGCCAGCAGTTACTCGGTTCCTGACGGCTACACCTTC
abundance: -
d_gene: -
j_gene: TRBJ1-2
v_gene: TRBV6-5

CDR3aa: CASTLLFDRGDGGYTF
CDR3nt: TGTGCCAGTACCCTCCTATTCGACAGGGGAGATGGTGGCTACACCTTC
abundance: -
d_gene: TRBD1
j_gene: TRBJ1-2
v_gene: TRBV19

CDR3aa: CASSLAPISGANVLTF
CDR3nt: TGCGCCAGCAGCTTGGCACCTATCTCTGGGGCCAACGTCCTGACTTTC
abundance: -
d_gene: -
j_gene: TRBJ2-6
v_gene: TRBV5-1

CDR3aa: CASSLTPGATTYEQYF
CDR3nt: TGTGCCAGCAGCTTGACTCCAGGGGCGACCACCTACGAGCAGTACTTC
abundance: -
d_gene: -
j_gene: TRBJ2-7
v_gene: TRBV5-6

CDR3aa: CASSLASASGAFF
CDR3nt: TGTGCCAGCAGCTTAGCATCAGCCTCGGGAGCTTTCTTT
abundance: -
d_gene: -
j_gene: TRBJ1-1
v_gene: TRBV7-2

CDR3aa: CASSTGSDYGYTF
CDR3nt: TGTGCCAGCAGCACAGGGTCCGACTATGGCTACACCTTC
abundance: -
d_gene: -
j_gene: TRBJ1-2
v_gene: TRBV7-2

CDR3aa: CASSLAGDGYNSPLHF
CDR3nt: TGCGCCAGCAGCTTGGCAGGGGACGGTTATAATTCACCCCTCCACTTT
abundance: once
d_gene: -
j_gene: TRBJ1-6
v_gene: TRBV5-1

CDR3aa: CASSVQEDYGYTF
CDR3nt: TGTGCCAGCAGTGTCCAAGAGGACTATGGCTACACCTTC
abundance: -
d_gene: -
j_gene: TRBJ1-2
v_gene: TRBV6-1

CDR3aa: CARGREGKTQYF
CDR3nt: TGCGCCAGAGGGAGGGAGGGAAAGACCCAGTACTTC
abundance: -
d_gene: TRBD2
j_gene: TRBJ2-5
v_gene: TRBV23-1

CDR3aa: CAISESTRYEQYF
CDR3nt: TGTGCCATCAGTGAGTCTACCCGCTACGAGCAGTACTTC
abundance: -
d_gene: -
j_gene: TRBJ2-7
v_gene: TRBV10-3

CDR3aa: CAWASGRGF
CDR3nt: TGTGCCTGGGCTAGCGGGAGGGGTTTC
abundance: once
d_gene: TRBD2
j_gene: TRBJ2-7
v_gene: TRBV30

CDR3aa: CASSSISGSTNEKLFF
CDR3nt: TGTGCCAGCTCATCCATATCAGGGTCCACTAATGAAAAACTGTTTTTT
abundance: -
d_gene: -
j_gene: TRBJ1-4
v_gene: TRBV18

CDR3aa: CASSPLERGDQPQHF
CDR3nt: TGTGCCAGTAGTCCCCTTGAGAGGGGGGACCAGCCCCAGCATTTT
abundance: -
d_gene: -
j_gene: TRBJ1-5
v_gene: TRBV19

CDR3aa: CASSFDRTYGYTF
CDR3nt: TGTGCCAGCAGCTTTGACAGGACCTATGGCTACACCTTC
abundance: -
d_gene: -
j_gene: TRBJ1-2
v_gene: TRBV7-9

CDR3aa: CASSPTSGSVETQYF
CDR3nt: TGTGCCAGCAGCCCGACTAGCGGGAGCGTGGAGACCCAGTACTTC
abundance: -
d_gene: TRBD2
j_gene: TRBJ2-5
v_gene: TRBV5-4

CDR3aa: CATARDRSNQPQHF
CDR3nt: TGTGCCACCGCCAGGGATCGTAGCAATCAGCCCCAGCATTTT
abundance: -
d_gene: -
j_gene: TRBJ1-5
v_gene: TRBV6-6

CDR3aa: CASSIRTGGRTEAFF
CDR3nt: TGTGCCAGTAGTATACGGACAGGGGGAAGAACTGAAGCTTTCTTT
abundance: -
d_gene: TRBD1
j_gene: TRBJ1-1
v_gene: TRBV19

CDR3aa: CAGSGVSYEQYF
CDR3nt: TGTGCCGGATCCGGAGTCTCCTACGAGCAGTACTTC
abundance: -
d_gene: -
j_gene: TRBJ2-7
v_gene: TRBV2

CDR3aa: CASSPQGHLNTGELFF
CDR3nt: TGTGCCAGCTCACCACAGGGACACCTGAACACCGGGGAGCTGTTTTTT
abundance: -
d_gene: -
j_gene: TRBJ2-2
v_gene: TRBV18

CDR3aa: CASQGARETQYF
CDR3nt: TGTGCCAGTCAGGGTGCCAGGGAGACCCAGTACTTC
abundance: -
d_gene: -
j_gene: TRBJ2-5
v_gene: TRBV27